This T cell receptor beta chain was found in a study of blood T cell repertoires in COVID-19. CDR1 is MNHEY, CDR2 SVGEGT, per germline. J gave up 6 bases and V 5 bases, and 8 bases lay outside the gene matches. The length of the CDR3 is 14 residues. Libraries were prepared by immunoSEQ multiplex PCR; TCRdb keeps only in-frame clonotypes and omits some of them. The sample carries roughly 140,000 clones, approximately 83% recorded once. The sample comprised peripheral blood. This clonotype originated in a man in his 70s with acute or convalescent COVID-19. V is TRBV6-2 or TRBV6-3 and J is TRBJ1-1, with 8 positions matching TRBD1. The CDR3 bases are TGTGCCAGCAGTAAGGACAGGGTTCAGGCTGAAGCTTTCTTT. Its protein product is CASSKDRVQAEAFF.